The sequence of this T cell receptor beta chain was determined in a study of monozygotic twins with inflammatory bowel disease. The study, taken as a whole, reports: Results did not support any single strong IBD-associated signal or clonotype.

CDR1 is LNHDA, CDR2 SQIVND, per germline (reference sequence). This CDR3 has 17 amino acids. A note on this clonotype: Its antigen is still unknown.

For every sample, eight separate reactions were used to make cDNA. TCRdb re-analyzed the 5' RACE reads; it lists each CDR3 protein once, without DNA. The clone table shows about 210,000 distinct CDR3 sequences, with the ten largest holding about 8%. Whole blood, unsorted for T cells, was the source of total RNA. The chain is built from TRBV19 and TRBJ1-5; TCRdb's D call of TRBD1 is untestable without DNA. The sequence derives from a human donor with ulcerative colitis or Crohn's disease, or a healthy co-twin of an affected twin (not recorded which). Sequences were obtained from blood. The CDR3 loop is CASSPLEGTALITTQHF.